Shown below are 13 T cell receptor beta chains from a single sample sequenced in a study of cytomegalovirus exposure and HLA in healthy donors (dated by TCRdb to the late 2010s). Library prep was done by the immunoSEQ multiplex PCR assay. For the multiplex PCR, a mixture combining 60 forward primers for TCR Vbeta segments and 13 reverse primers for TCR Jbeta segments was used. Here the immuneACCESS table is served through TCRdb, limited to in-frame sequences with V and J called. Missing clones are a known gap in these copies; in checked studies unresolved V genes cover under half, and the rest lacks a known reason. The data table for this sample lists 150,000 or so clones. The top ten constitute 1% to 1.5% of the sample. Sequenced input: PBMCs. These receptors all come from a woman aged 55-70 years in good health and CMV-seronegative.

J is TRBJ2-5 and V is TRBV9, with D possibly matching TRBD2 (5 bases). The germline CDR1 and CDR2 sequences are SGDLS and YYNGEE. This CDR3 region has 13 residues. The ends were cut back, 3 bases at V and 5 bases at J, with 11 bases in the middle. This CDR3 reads CASSAGVSETQYF. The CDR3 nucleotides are TGTGCCAGCAGCGCCGGGGTAAGCGAGACCCAGTACTTC.

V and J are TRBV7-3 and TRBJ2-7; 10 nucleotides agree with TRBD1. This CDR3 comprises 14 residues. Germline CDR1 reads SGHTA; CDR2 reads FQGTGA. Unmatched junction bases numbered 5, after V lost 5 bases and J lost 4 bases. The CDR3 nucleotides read TGTGCCAGCAGCCCGGGACAGGGGCAATACGAGCAGTACTTC. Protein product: CASSPGQGQYEQYF.

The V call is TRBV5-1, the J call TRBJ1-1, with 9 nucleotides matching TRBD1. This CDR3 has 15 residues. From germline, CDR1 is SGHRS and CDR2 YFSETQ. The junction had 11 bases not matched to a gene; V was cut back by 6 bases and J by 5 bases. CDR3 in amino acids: CASTGQGSGQTEAFF. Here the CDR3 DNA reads TGCGCCAGCACCGGACAGGGGAGCGGCCAAACTGAAGCTTTCTTT.

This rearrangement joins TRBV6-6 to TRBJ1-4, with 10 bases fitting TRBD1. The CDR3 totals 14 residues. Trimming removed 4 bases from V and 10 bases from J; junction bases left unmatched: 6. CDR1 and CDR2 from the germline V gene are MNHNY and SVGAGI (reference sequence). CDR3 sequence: CASSWDRGWGKLFF. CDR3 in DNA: TGTGCCAGCAGTTGGGACAGGGGATGGGGAAAACTGTTTTTT.

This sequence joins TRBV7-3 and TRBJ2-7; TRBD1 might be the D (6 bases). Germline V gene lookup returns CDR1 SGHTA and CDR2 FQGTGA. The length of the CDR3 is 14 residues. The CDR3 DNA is TGTGCGACCAGGGGACGGTTCTGGGTTTACGAGCAGTACTTC. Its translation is CATRGRFWVYEQYF.

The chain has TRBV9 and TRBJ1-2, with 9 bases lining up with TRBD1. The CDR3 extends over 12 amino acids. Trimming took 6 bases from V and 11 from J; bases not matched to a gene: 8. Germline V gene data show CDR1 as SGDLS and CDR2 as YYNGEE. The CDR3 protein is CASTSGQGRYTF. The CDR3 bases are TGTGCCAGCACTTCCGGACAGGGGAGGTACACCTTC.

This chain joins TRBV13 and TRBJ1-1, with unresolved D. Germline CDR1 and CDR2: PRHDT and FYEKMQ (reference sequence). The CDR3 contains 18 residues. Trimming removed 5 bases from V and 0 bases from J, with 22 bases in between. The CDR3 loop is CASSPAGSTLSMNTEAFF. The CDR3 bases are TGTGCCAGCAGCCCCGCAGGCTCAACTCTTAGTATGAACACTGAAGCTTTCTTT.

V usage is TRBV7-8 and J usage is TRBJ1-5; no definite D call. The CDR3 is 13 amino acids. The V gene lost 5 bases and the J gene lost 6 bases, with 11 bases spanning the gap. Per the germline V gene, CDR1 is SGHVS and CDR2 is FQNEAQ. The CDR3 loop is CASSPDEVQPQHF. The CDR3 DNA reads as TGTGCCAGCAGCCCTGACGAGGTTCAGCCCCAGCATTTT.

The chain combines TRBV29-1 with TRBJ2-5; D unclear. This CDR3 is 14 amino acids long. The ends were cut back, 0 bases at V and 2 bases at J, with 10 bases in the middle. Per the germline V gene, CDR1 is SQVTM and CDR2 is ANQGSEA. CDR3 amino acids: CSVEERSTQETQYF. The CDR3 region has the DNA TGCAGCGTTGAAGAACGGTCGACTCAAGAGACCCAGTACTTC.

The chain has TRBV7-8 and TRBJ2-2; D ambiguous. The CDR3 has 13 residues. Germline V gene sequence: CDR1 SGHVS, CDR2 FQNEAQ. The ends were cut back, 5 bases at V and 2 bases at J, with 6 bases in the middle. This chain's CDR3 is CASSPFNTGELFF. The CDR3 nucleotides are TGTGCCAGCAGCCCTTTCAACACCGGGGAGCTGTTTTTT.

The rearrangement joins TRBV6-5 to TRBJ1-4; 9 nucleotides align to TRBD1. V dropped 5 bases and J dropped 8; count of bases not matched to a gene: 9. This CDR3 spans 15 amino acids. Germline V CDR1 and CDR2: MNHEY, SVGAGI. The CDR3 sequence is CASSPSGTGWEKLFF. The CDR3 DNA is TGTGCCAGCAGTCCATCCGGGACAGGGTGGGAAAAACTGTTTTTT.

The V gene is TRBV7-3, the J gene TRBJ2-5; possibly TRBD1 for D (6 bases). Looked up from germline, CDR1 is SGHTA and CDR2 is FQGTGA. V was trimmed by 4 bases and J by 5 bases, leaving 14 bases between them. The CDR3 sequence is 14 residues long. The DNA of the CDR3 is TGTGCCAGCAGCTCCTCAGGGGTCGGCGAGACCCAGTACTTC. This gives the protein CASSSSGVGETQYF.

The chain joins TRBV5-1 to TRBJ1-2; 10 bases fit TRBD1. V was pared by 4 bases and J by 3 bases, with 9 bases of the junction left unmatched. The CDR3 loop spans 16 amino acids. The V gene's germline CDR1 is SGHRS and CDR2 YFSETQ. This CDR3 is CASSPGQGNRDYGYTF. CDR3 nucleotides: TGCGCCAGCAGCCCGGGACAGGGGAACCGGGACTATGGCTACACCTTC.